This is a list of T cell receptor beta chains from one sample in a study of blood T cell repertoires in COVID-19. Assay used: immunoSEQ multiplex PCR; TCRdb lists only in-frame clones, some missing. The data hold tens of thousands of clones, with around 86% observed a single time. Source material: peripheral blood. The receptors were gathered from a man aged 45 to 65 with active or convalescent COVID-19. Each CDR3 is given with its conserved first and last residue. Fields, in order: J gene, clone size, V gene, D gene, CDR3 protein, CDR3 DNA. D genes are given only for firm matches. Clone size, where shown, is once, few, many, or a class for clones that have expanded.

TRBJ1-2,NA,TRBV30,NA,CAWSLREDYGYTF,TGTGCCTGGAGCCTCAGGGAAGACTATGGCTACACCTTC
TRBJ2-5,NA,TRBV6-5,NA,CASSYARPSQETQYF,TGTGCCAGCAGTTACGCGCGCCCCTCTCAAGAGACCCAGTACTTC
TRBJ2-1,NA,TRBV10-2,TRBD2,CASSVSGRGNEQFF,TGCGCCAGCAGTGTTAGCGGGAGGGGCAATGAGCAGTTCTTC
TRBJ2-5,NA,TRBV3-1/TRBV3-2,NA,CASRLQGQETQYF,TGTGCCAGCAGACTACAGGGTCAAGAGACCCAGTACTTC
TRBJ2-7,NA,TRBV5-1,NA,CASSVIQGGTSEQYF,TGCGCCAGCAGCGTCATACAGGGAGGGACTTCCGAGCAGTACTTC
TRBJ2-1,NA,TRBV19,TRBD2,CASSGRLAGGLNEQFF,TGTGCCAGTAGCGGTAGACTAGCGGGGGGACTCAATGAGCAGTTCTTC
TRBJ1-2,NA,TRBV11-2,TRBD1,CASSLDLARATGGFGYTF,TGTGCCAGCAGCTTAGATCTGGCCCGCGCGACAGGGGGATTCGGCTACACCTTC
TRBJ2-1,once,TRBV11-2,NA,CASRHNTGRGHEQFF,TGTGCCAGCAGACATAATACGGGGAGAGGGCATGAGCAGTTCTTC
TRBJ1-2,NA,TRBV5-6,NA,CASSWAGNNYGYTF,TGTGCCAGCAGCTGGGCAGGCAATAACTATGGCTACACCTTC
TRBJ2-1,NA,TRBV7-2,NA,CASSGRDEVYNEQFF,TGTGCCAGCAGCGGCAGGGATGAAGTCTACAATGAGCAGTTCTTC
TRBJ2-5,once,TRBV7-2,TRBD1,CASSAGQGTGETQYF,TGTGCCAGCAGCGCCGGACAGGGTACGGGAGAGACCCAGTACTTC
TRBJ2-1,NA,TRBV7-6,TRBD2,CASSPSLAGEYNEQFF,TGTGCCAGCAGCCCCTCCCTAGCGGGAGAATACAATGAGCAGTTCTTC
TRBJ2-1,NA,TRBV5-1,TRBD2,CASSLGASGRAGEQFF,TGCGCCAGCAGCTTGGGGGCTAGCGGGAGGGCCGGGGAGCAGTTCTTC
TRBJ2-1,NA,TRBV7-2,TRBD1,CASSRTGTDWIEQFF,TGTGCCAGCAGCCGTACCGGGACAGACTGGATTGAGCAGTTCTTC
TRBJ1-1,once,TRBV19,NA,CASSERLAEAFF,TGTGCCAGTAGTGAGAGGTTGGCTGAAGCTTTCTTT
TRBJ1-1,once,TRBV14,NA,CASSQAGWGTEAFF,TGTGCCAGCAGCCAAGCAGGGTGGGGCACTGAAGCTTTCTTT
TRBJ2-7,NA,TRBV7-2,TRBD2,CASSLVWNSGGSTYEQYF,TGTGCCAGCAGCTTAGTATGGAATAGCGGGGGTTCCACCTACGAGCAGTACTTC
TRBJ1-2,NA,TRBV5-1,TRBD1,CASSSAQGTALGYTF,TGCGCCAGCAGCTCAGCACAGGGGACGGCCCTTGGCTACACCTTC
TRBJ2-5,NA,TRBV5-1,NA,CASSSGQGGLGQETQYF,TGCGCCAGCAGCTCTGGACAGGGAGGGTTGGGCCAAGAGACCCAGTACTTC
TRBJ2-2,NA,TRBV12-1,NA,CASSWGPGGTGELFF,TGTGCCAGCAGCTGGGGGCCGGGAGGCACCGGGGAGCTGTTTTTT
TRBJ1-1,once,TRBV19,NA,CASNLLRGTEAFF,TGTGCCAGTAACTTGTTAAGGGGAACTGAAGCTTTCTTT
TRBJ2-1,NA,TRBV7-6,TRBD2,CASSHPLSGIEQFF,TGTGCCAGCAGCCACCCCCTTAGCGGGATTGAGCAGTTCTTC
TRBJ2-3,NA,TRBV24-1,TRBD1,CATSDSETGGLGTQYF,TGTGCCACCAGTGATTCTGAGACAGGGGGCCTGGGTACGCAGTATTTT
TRBJ2-3,NA,TRBV6-5,NA,CASRRQDTQYF,TGTGCCAGCAGGAGACAAGATACGCAGTATTTT
TRBJ2-7,NA,TRBV2,TRBD2,CASSGGLAGPYEQYF,TGTGCCAGCAGTGGGGGACTAGCGGGACCCTACGAGCAGTACTTC
TRBJ2-7,once,TRBV19,TRBD1,CASSIARTGTHYEQYF,TGTGCCAGTAGTATAGCCCGGACAGGGACCCACTACGAGCAGTACTTC
TRBJ2-1,NA,TRBV5-1,NA,CASSLGLSSYNEQFF,TGCGCCAGCAGCTTGGGACTAAGCTCCTACAATGAGCAGTTCTTC
TRBJ1-1,NA,TRBV5-1,NA,CASSSLLVTAGVSTEAFF,TGCGCCAGCAGCTCGCTTCTGGTAACGGCAGGGGTATCCACTGAAGCTTTCTTT
TRBJ2-2,NA,TRBV10-3,NA,CANRQGGTGELFF,TGTGCCAACCGACAGGGAGGCACCGGGGAGCTGTTTTTT
TRBJ1-5,NA,TRBV24-1,NA,CATSDSRTARGQPQHF,TGTGCCACCAGTGATTCCCGGACAGCCCGAGGACAGCCCCAGCATTTT
TRBJ2-3,NA,TRBV6-6,TRBD1,CASRRQGTDTQYF,TGTGCCAGCAGAAGACAGGGAACAGATACGCAGTATTTT
TRBJ1-1,NA,TRBV9,NA,CASSVDPEAGTEAFF,TGTGCCAGCAGCGTAGATCCGGAGGCCGGCACTGAAGCTTTCTTT
TRBJ1-2,NA,TRBV3-1/TRBV3-2,NA,CASSQARGSGKGYTF,TGTGCCAGCAGCCAAGCCCGGGGGTCGGGGAAGGGCTACACCTTC
TRBJ2-7,once,TRBV28,NA,CASSLLRAPYEQYF,TGTGCCAGCAGTTTGTTGAGGGCCCCCTACGAGCAGTACTTC
TRBJ1-2,NA,TRBV6-5,NA,CASRTAEHGYTF,TGTGCCAGCAGGACAGCCGAACATGGCTACACCTTC
TRBJ1-4,NA,TRBV18,TRBD1,CASSRDRERDEKLFF,TGTGCCAGCTCACGAGACAGGGAGCGAGATGAAAAACTGTTTTTT
TRBJ2-5,NA,TRBV4-2,NA,CASSQDPDHQETQYF,TGTGCCAGCAGCCAAGATCCAGATCACCAAGAGACCCAGTACTTC
TRBJ2-3,NA,TRBV5-1,NA,CASSLGSGGADTQYF,TGCGCCAGCAGCTTGGGCTCGGGTGGTGCAGATACGCAGTATTTT
TRBJ2-2,NA,TRBV5-1,NA,CASSLVSNTGELFF,TGCGCCAGCAGCTTGGTTTCTAACACCGGGGAGCTGTTTTTT
TRBJ2-5,NA,TRBV5-1,NA,CASRRSTEETQYF,TGCGCCAGCAGGAGATCTACAGAAGAGACCCAGTACTTC
TRBJ2-1,once,TRBV5-1,NA,CASSLETGYNEQFF,TGCGCCAGCAGCTTGGAGACAGGCTACAATGAGCAGTTCTTC
TRBJ2-3,NA,TRBV11-2,NA,CASSPGLSTDTQYF,TGTGCCAGCAGCCCCGGACTCTCCACAGATACGCAGTATTTT
TRBJ2-5,NA,TRBV28,NA,CASSQTTGPKSWWETQYF,TGTGCCAGCAGTCAAACCACTGGGCCTAAATCGTGGTGGGAGACCCAGTACTTC
TRBJ2-7,NA,TRBV5-1,NA,CASRRDGDEQYF,TGCGCCAGCCGCCGGGATGGGGACGAGCAGTACTTC
TRBJ1-1,NA,TRBV19,NA,CASSMVRQFGDTEAFF,TGTGCCAGTAGTATGGTACGACAGTTCGGCGACACTGAAGCTTTCTTT
TRBJ2-1,NA,TRBV24-1,TRBD1,CATSRSGTENEQFF,TGTGCCACCAGCCGCTCCGGGACAGAGAATGAGCAGTTCTTC
TRBJ1-2,NA,TRBV10-2,TRBD1,CASSVGQGAVGYTF,TGCGCCAGCAGTGTAGGACAGGGGGCGGTCGGCTACACCTTC
TRBJ2-3,NA,TRBV6-2/TRBV6-3,NA,CASSYPADTQYF,TGTGCCAGCAGTTACCCGGCAGATACGCAGTATTTT
TRBJ1-1,NA,TRBV4-1,TRBD1,CASSQVSSGAGGNTEAFF,TGCGCCAGCAGCCAAGTATCATCGGGTGCAGGGGGCAACACTGAAGCTTTCTTT
TRBJ1-6,NA,TRBV7-2,NA,CASSLIEDSPLHF,TGTGCCAGCAGCTTAATAGAGGATTCACCCCTCCACTTT
TRBJ1-1,NA,TRBV20-1,NA,CSASRGNTEAFF,TGCAGTGCTAGTCGCGGGAACACTGAAGCTTTCTTT
TRBJ1-5,NA,TRBV30,TRBD1,CAWSADRGNQPQHF,TGTGCCTGGAGTGCGGACAGGGGAAATCAGCCCCAGCATTTT
TRBJ2-7,NA,TRBV30,NA,CAWTRDPGLEQYF,TGTGCCTGGACCAGGGACCCGGGACTCGAGCAGTACTTC
TRBJ1-5,few,TRBV21-1,NA,CASSKQADSNQPQHF,TGTGCCAGCAGCAAACAGGCTGATAGCAATCAGCCCCAGCATTTT
TRBJ2-1,NA,TRBV24-1,NA,CATSDDSIYEQFF,TGTGCCACCAGTGACGATAGTATCTATGAGCAGTTCTTC
TRBJ2-2,NA,TRBV27,NA,CASGWGRGQDTGELFF,TGTGCCAGCGGATGGGGCAGGGGTCAGGACACCGGGGAGCTGTTTTTT
TRBJ1-2,NA,TRBV6-5,NA,CASSYNGQLSYGYTF,TGTGCCAGCAGTTACAACGGACAGCTAAGCTATGGCTACACCTTC
TRBJ2-3,once,TRBV4-3,NA,CASSQFLRGTDTQYF,TGCGCCAGCAGCCAATTTTTGCGAGGCACAGATACGCAGTATTTT